This T cell receptor beta chain was recovered during a study of blood T cell repertoires in COVID-19 (dated by TCRdb to the early 2020s). For the study in its entirety: Samples covering the acute and convalescent phases of COVID-19 were provided by collaborators in the United States, Italy and Spain. The prospective study material was composed of cDNA or gDNA derived from T cells, B-cell-depleted T cells, or PBMCs. The dataset comprised deeply sampled blood TCRbeta repertoires from subjects exposed to, actively infected with, or recovered from COVID-19. The repertoires were made available in a free public database intended to serve as a resource for research on the immune response to SARS-CoV-2. Samples came from the ongoing ImmuneRACE study (first 160 participants) plus 1,254 subjects from 6 global collaborators. The sample metadata nearly always contained a de-identified subject ID, COVID-19 status, age in years and sex. Where HLA class I and class II types were available, the types were taken from metadata supplied by the sample provider, not from assay-based typing. What the study reported, not specific to this receptor: How much clinical and demographic metadata was included differed by source and by participant, and the metadata was provided uncurated.

TCRbeta CDR3 regions were amplified from genomic DNA using the immunoSEQ Assay, a bias-controlled multiplex PCR. The authors' analysis ran thus. Nucleated cell counts per sample were estimated from amplification of reference gene primers within the assay. To quantify the absolute abundance of each unique TCRbeta CDR3 rearrangement, sequence reads were collapsed and filtered. For each sample, productive Simpson clonality was calculated by taking the square root of Simpson's diversity index across productive rearrangements. As stored in TCRdb, this immuneACCESS dataset retains in-frame rearrangements with V and J assigned. A fraction of the clones does not appear; measured against another copy, unresolved V genes explain less than half of the discrepancy, and the remainder lacks a known reason. That table gives V, J and clone size, and the DNA gave D and trimming. Counted in this sample were roughly 380,000 clones; roughly 87% of them appeared once. The ten largest account for 3.9% of the sample.

One collaborating source in Seattle enrolled patients during active infection and followed them longitudinally through the course of disease. The collaborating institutions used their own protocols to collect whole blood in K2EDTA tubes. For TCRbeta analysis, collaborators shipped samples in one of three forms: frozen whole blood, isolated PBMCs, or DNA extracted from either of those sample types. Reading the germline V gene (reference sequence) gives CDR1 SGHNT and CDR2 YYREEE. Taken from cysteine to phenylalanine, the CDR3 has 15 residues. Only CDR3 DNA is held: 45 bases, read in frame from base 1. Between the V and J ends, shortened by 4 bases and 5 bases respectively, the junction contains 15 bases. Turning to this clone: Its antigen is still unknown. One base away there is no much larger clone; base qualities are not given.

Sequencing was carried out using peripheral blood. The chain joins TRBV5-4 to TRBJ2-2; a weak D assignment points to TRBD2 (6 bases agree). This clonotype originated in a woman aged 55-70 years with COVID-19, enrolled during active disease. DNA sequence: TGTGCCAGCAGCAGGACTGGCGGGGCGACCGGGGAGCTGTTTTTT. Its amino acids are CASSRTGGATGELFF.